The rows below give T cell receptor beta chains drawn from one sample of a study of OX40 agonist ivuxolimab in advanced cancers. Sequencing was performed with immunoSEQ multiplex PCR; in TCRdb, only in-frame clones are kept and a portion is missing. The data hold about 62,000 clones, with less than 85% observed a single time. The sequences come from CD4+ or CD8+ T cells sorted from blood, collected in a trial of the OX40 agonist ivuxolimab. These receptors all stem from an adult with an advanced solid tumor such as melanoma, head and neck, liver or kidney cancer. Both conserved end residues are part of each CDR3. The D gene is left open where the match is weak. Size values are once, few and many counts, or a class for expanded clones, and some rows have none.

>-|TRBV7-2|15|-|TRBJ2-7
CASSFVGLSDYEQYF
TGTGCCAGCAGCTTCGTAGGTCTCTCAGACTACGAGCAGTACTTC
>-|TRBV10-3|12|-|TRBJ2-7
CAISDKTYEQYF
TGTGCCATCAGTGACAAGACCTACGAGCAGTACTTC
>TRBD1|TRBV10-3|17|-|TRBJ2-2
CAISEKSGTGNTGELFF
TGTGCCATCAGTGAGAAGTCCGGGACAGGAAACACCGGGGAGCTGTTTTTT
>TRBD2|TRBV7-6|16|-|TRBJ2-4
CASSDGTSGSGSIQYF
TGTGCCAGCAGCGACGGGACTAGCGGGAGTGGAAGCATTCAGTACTTC
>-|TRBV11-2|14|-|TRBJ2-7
CASSLVASAYEQYF
TGTGCCAGCAGCTTAGTGGCATCGGCCTACGAGCAGTACTTC
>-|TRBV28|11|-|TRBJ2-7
CATAVLYEQYF
TGTGCCACCGCTGTCCTTTACGAGCAGTACTTC
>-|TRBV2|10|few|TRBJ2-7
CASSGREQYF
TGTGCCAGCAGTGGGCGGGAGCAGTACTTC
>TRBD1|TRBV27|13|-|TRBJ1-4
CASSPRDRDLLFF
TGTGCCAGCAGTCCTCGGGACAGGGACTTACTGTTTTTT
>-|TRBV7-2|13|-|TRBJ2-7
CASSLELGYEQYF
TGTGCCAGCAGCTTAGAATTGGGATACGAGCAGTACTTC
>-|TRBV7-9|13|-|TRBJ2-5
CASSLAGRETQYF
TGTGCCAGCAGCTTGGCGGGGAGAGAGACCCAGTACTTC
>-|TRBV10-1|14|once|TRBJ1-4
CASQRGGTNEKLFF
TGCGCCAGCCAAAGAGGGGGAACTAATGAAAAACTGTTTTTT
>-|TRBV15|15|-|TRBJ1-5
CATSRDTQSNQPQHF
TGTGCCACCAGCAGGGATACACAAAGCAATCAGCCCCAGCATTTT
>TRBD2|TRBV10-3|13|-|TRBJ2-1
CASSSGRGNEQFF
TGTGCCAGCAGTAGCGGGAGAGGGAATGAGCAGTTCTTC
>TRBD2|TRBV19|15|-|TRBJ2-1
CASTFSLREANEQFF
TGTGCCAGTACCTTCTCTCTCCGGGAGGCCAATGAGCAGTTCTTC
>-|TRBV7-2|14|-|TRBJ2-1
CASSAAGVYNEQFF
TGTGCCAGCAGCGCCGCCGGGGTCTACAATGAGCAGTTCTTC
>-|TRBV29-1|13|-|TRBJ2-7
CSVDIEGREEQYF
TGCAGCGTTGATATTGAGGGACGGGAAGAGCAGTACTTC
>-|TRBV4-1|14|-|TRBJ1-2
CASSQDLRVGGYTF
TGCGCCAGCAGCCAAGATCTCAGGGTCGGTGGCTACACCTTC
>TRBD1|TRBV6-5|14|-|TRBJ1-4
CASSYGRGTEKLFF
TGTGCCAGCAGTTACGGCAGGGGGACCGAAAAACTGTTTTTT
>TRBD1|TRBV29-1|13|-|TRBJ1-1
CSGVPGQATEAFF
TGCAGCGGTGTACCCGGACAGGCCACTGAAGCTTTCTTT
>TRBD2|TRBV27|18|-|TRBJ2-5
CATEHPGRAGGSREAQYF
TGTGCCACCGAACATCCTGGGCGAGCGGGGGGCTCAAGGGAGGCCCAGTACTTC
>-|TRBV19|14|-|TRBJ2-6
CASSTQSGANVLTF
TGTGCCAGTAGTACCCAGTCTGGGGCCAACGTCCTGACTTTC
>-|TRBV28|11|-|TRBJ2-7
CASKSVYEQYF
TGTGCCAGCAAATCGGTGTACGAGCAGTACTTC
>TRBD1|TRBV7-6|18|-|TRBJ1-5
CASSSGTGGRYSNQPQHF
TGTGCCAGCAGCTCCGGGACAGGGGGCCGCTATAGCAATCAGCCCCAGCATTTT
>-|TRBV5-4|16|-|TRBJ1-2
CASSFWTASVARSYTF
TGTGCCAGCAGCTTCTGGACAGCTTCCGTTGCCCGTAGCTACACCTTC
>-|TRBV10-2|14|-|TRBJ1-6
CASSEVDRNSPLHF
TGCGCCAGCAGTGAGGTGGACAGAAATTCACCCCTCCACTTT
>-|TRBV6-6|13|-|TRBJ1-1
CASSSTEATEAFF
TGTGCCAGCAGTTCGACAGAGGCCACTGAAGCTTTCTTT
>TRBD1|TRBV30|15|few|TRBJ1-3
CAWGRDSYPGNTIYF
TGTGCCTGGGGTAGGGACAGTTATCCGGGAAACACCATATATTTT
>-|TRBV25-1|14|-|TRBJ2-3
CASSVAGVWDTQYF
TGTGCCAGCAGTGTGGCAGGGGTCTGGGATACGCAGTATTTT
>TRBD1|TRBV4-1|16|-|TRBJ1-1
CASSHNTGVMNTEAFF
TGCGCCAGCAGCCACAATACAGGGGTCATGAACACTGAAGCTTTCTTT
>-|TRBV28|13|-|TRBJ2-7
CASSLTPSYEQYF
TGTGCCAGCAGTTTAACGCCTTCCTACGAGCAGTACTTC
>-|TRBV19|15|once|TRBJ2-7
CASSIGQAFSYEQYF
TGTGCCAGTAGTATAGGCCAGGCCTTCTCCTACGAGCAGTACTTC
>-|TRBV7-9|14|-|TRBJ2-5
CASSLASRGETQYF
TGTGCCAGCAGCTTAGCTAGTCGGGGGGAGACCCAGTACTTC
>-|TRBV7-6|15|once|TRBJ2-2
CASNPGNLNTGELFF
TGTGCCAGCAACCCCGGGAACCTGAACACCGGGGAGCTGTTTTTT
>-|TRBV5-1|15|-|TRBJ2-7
CASSPMGSAAYEQYF
TGCGCCAGCAGCCCTATGGGGTCCGCCGCCTACGAGCAGTACTTC
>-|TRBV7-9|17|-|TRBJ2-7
CASSSTVAGTLSYEQYF
TGTGCCAGCAGCTCCACCGTAGCCGGGACACTATCCTACGAGCAGTACTTC
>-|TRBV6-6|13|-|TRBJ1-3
CASSIVSGNTIYF
TGTGCCAGCAGTATAGTCTCTGGAAACACCATATATTTT
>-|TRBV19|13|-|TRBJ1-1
CASSDTGNTEAFF
TGTGCCAGTAGCGATACAGGTAACACTGAAGCTTTCTTT
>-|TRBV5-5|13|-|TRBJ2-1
CASSSPGTHEQFF
TGTGCCAGCAGCTCCCCGGGGACCCATGAGCAGTTCTTC
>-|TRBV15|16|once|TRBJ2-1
CATNLGRLWGYNEQFF
TGTGCCACCAATCTGGGACGCCTGTGGGGCTACAATGAGCAGTTCTTC
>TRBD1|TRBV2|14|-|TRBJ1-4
CASSADRVFEKLFF
TGTGCCAGCAGTGCGGACAGGGTTTTTGAAAAACTGTTTTTT
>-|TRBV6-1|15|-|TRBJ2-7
CASSGLAGVPYEQYF
TGTGCCAGCTCGGGGCTCGCTGGGGTTCCCTACGAGCAGTACTTC
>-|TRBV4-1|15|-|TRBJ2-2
CASSGRTAGTGELFF
TGCGCCAGCAGCGGAAGGACGGCCGGGACCGGGGAGCTGTTTTTT
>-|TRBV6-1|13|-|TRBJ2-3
CASSEGWEDTQYF
TGTGCCAGCAGTGAAGGCTGGGAAGATACGCAGTATTTT
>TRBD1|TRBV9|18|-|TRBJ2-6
CASSPEGQGSSGANVLTF
TGTGCCAGCAGCCCCGAGGGACAGGGGAGCTCTGGGGCCAACGTCCTGACTTTC
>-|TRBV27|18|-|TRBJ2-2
CASSSKRHNRANTGELFF
TGTGCCAGCAGTTCAAAAAGGCATAACAGGGCGAACACCGGGGAGCTGTTTTTT
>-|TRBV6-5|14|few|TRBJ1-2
CASKKQGTGYGYTF
TGTGCCAGCAAGAAACAGGGAACGGGCTATGGCTACACCTTC
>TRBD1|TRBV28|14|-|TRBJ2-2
CASSSDRGSGELFF
TGTGCCAGCAGTTCGGACAGGGGCTCCGGGGAGCTGTTTTTT
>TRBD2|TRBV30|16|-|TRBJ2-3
CAWSGGLARTTDTQYF
TGTGCCTGGAGCGGGGGACTAGCGAGAACCACAGATACGCAGTATTTT
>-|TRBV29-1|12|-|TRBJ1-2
CSVDGTVYGYTF
TGCAGCGTTGATGGGACGGTTTATGGCTACACCTTC
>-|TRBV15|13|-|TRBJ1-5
CATKENSNQPQHF
TGTGCCACCAAGGAGAATAGCAATCAGCCCCAGCATTTT
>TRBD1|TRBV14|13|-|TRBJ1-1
CASSPNGQGGAFF
TGTGCCAGCAGCCCGAACGGACAGGGAGGAGCTTTCTTT
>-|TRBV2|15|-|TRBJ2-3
CASSVRTGVTDTQYF
TGTGCCAGCAGTGTCCGGACGGGAGTCACAGATACGCAGTATTTT
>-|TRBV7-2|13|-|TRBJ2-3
CASGPPGTDTQYF
TGTGCCAGCGGACCTCCTGGCACAGATACGCAGTATTTT
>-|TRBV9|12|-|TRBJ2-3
CASSGEGFTQYF
TGTGCCAGCAGCGGAGAGGGATTTACGCAGTATTTT
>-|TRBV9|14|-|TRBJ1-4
CASSVAGDNEKLFF
TGTGCCAGCAGCGTAGCGGGCGATAATGAAAAACTGTTTTTT
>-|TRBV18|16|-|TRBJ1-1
CASSPQDMGMNTEAFF
TGTGCCAGCTCTCCACAAGACATGGGGATGAACACTGAAGCTTTCTTT
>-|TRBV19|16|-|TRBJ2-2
CASSPRGTPYTGELFF
TGTGCCAGTAGTCCCCGAGGCACGCCTTACACCGGGGAGCTGTTTTTT
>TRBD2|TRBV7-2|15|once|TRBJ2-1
CASSPRGGPSNEQFF
TGTGCCAGCAGCCCCCGGGGGGGCCCGTCAAATGAGCAGTTCTTC
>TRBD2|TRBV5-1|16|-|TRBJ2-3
CASSLMTSGTGDTQYF
TGCGCCAGCAGCTTAATGACTAGCGGGACGGGGGATACGCAGTATTTT
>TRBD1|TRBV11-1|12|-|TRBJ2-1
CASSIDRAEQFF
TGTGCCAGCAGCATCGACAGGGCCGAGCAGTTCTTC